The 5 T cell receptor beta chains below all came from one sample that was sequenced in a study of lymphopenia after photon versus proton radiotherapy. Clones were sequenced by immunoSEQ multiplex PCR, and TCRdb holds only the in-frame ones, with some missing. The sample contains some 38,000 clones, roughly 90% of which appear only once. Sequencing used peripheral blood, obtained from a patient treated with photon-based radiotherapy. The receptors stem from a man aged 55 to 70 with cholangiocarcinoma.

The J gene is TRBJ1-3, the V gene TRBV6-6; D is unclear. V dropped 8 bases and J dropped 3 bases, with 8 bases sitting between them. The CDR3 is made up of 12 amino acids. CDR1 and CDR2 from the germline V gene are MNHNY and SVGAGI (reference sequence). The CDR3 loop reads CASRKDGNTIYF. The CDR3 nucleotides read TGTGCCAGCCGGAAAGATGGAAACACCATATATTTT.

This sequence joins TRBV6-5 and TRBJ1-5; 7 bases fit TRBD1. V dropped 4 bases and J dropped 7; count of bases not matched to a gene: 13. This CDR3 has 16 residues. Germline CDR1 MNHEY, CDR2 SVGAGI. The CDR3 loop reads CASSSDRRGPRQPQHF. CDR3 DNA sequence: TGTGCCAGCAGTTCCGACCGAAGGGGGCCCAGACAGCCCCAGCATTTT.

This chain joins TRBV2 and TRBJ2-1, with D unresolved. CDR3 length: 14 amino acids. CDR1 and CDR2 (germline): SNHLY, FYNNEI. The V end was cut by 0 bases, the J end by 6 bases, with 9 bases between. For the CDR3, the DNA is TGTGCCAGCAGTGAAGCTTGGCCTCCCAATGAGCAGTTCTTC. Translating gives CASSEAWPPNEQFF.

The chain couples TRBV28 to TRBJ2-1, with TRBD1 matching 10 bases. Trimming removed 8 bases from V and 4 bases from J; junction bases left unmatched: 5. In germline, CDR1 is MDHEN, CDR2 SYDVKM. CDR3 length: 14 amino acids. The chain's CDR3 is CASRTGGEYNEQFF. The CDR3 DNA follows: TGTGCCAGCCGGACAGGGGGGGAATACAATGAGCAGTTCTTC.

The chain links TRBV28 to TRBJ1-2; no firm D call. CDR1 is MDHEN, CDR2 SYDVKM, per germline. The V gene lost 6 bases and the J gene lost 5 bases, with 10 bases spanning the gap. The CDR3 is 12 amino acids. The DNA for the CDR3 is TGTGCCAGCAGCCTTCGGCCGTATGGCTACACCTTC. Protein sequence: CASSLRPYGYTF.